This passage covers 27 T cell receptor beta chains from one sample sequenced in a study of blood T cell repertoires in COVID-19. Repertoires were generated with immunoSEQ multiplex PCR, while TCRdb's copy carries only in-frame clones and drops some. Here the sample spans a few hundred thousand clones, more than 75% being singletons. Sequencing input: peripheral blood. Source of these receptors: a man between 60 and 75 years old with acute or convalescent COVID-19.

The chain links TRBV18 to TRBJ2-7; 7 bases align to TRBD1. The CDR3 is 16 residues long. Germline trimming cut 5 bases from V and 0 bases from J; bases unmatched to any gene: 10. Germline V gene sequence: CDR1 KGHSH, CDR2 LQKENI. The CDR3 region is CASSGFGTVDSYEQYF. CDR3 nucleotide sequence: TGTGCCAGCTCAGGTTTCGGGACAGTGGACTCCTACGAGCAGTACTTC.

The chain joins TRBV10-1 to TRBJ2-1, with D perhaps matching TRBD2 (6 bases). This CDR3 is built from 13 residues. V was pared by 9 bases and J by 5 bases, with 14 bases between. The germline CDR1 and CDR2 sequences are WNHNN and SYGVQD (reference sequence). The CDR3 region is CARLPGDHNEQFF. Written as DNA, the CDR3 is TGCGCCAGGTTGCCGGGGGACCACAATGAGCAGTTCTTC.

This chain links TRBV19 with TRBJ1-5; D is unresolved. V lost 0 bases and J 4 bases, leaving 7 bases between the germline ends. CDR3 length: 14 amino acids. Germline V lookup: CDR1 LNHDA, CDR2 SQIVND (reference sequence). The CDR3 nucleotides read TGTGCCAGTAGTATAGACCCGAGTAATCAGCCCCAGCATTTT. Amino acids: CASSIDPSNQPQHF.

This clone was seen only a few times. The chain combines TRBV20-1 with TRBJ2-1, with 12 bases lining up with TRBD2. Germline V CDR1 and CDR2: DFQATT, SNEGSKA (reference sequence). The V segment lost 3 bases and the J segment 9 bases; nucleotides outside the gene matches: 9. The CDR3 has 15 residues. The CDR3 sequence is CSASRLAGGQGEQFF. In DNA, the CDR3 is TGCAGTGCTAGTCGGCTAGCGGGGGGGCAGGGTGAGCAGTTCTTC.

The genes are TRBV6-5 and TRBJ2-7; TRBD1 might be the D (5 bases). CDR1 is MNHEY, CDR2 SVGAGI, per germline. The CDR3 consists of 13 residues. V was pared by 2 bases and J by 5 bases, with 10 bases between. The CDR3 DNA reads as TGTGCCAGCAGTTACCAGGGTATGAACGAGCAGTACTTC. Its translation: CASSYQGMNEQYF.

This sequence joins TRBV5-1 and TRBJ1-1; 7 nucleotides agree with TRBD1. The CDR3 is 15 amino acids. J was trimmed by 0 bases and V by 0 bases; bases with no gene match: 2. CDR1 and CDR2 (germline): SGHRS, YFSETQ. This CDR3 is CASSLGQGVNTEAFF. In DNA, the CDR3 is TGCGCCAGCAGCTTGGGGCAGGGGGTGAACACTGAAGCTTTCTTT.

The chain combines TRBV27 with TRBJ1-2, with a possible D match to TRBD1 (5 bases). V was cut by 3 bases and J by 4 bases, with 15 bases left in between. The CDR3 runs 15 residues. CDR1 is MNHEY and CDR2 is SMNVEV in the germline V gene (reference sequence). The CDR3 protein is CASSFRGREGYGYTF. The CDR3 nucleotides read TGTGCCAGCAGTTTTCGCGGCAGGGAAGGCTATGGCTACACCTTC.

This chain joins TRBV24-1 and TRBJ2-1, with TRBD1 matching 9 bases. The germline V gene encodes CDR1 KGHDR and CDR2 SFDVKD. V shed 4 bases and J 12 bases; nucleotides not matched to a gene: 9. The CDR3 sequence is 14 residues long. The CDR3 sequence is CATSDRRDRVAQFF. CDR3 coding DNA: TGTGCCACCAGTGACCGCCGGGACAGGGTAGCGCAGTTCTTC.

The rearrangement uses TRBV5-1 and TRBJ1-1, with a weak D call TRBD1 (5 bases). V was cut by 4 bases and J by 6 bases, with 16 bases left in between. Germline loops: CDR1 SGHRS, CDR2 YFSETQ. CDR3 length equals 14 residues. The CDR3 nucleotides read TGCGCCAGCAGCAAGGACCAGGGTGAGGCTGAAGCTTTCTTT. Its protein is CASSKDQGEAEAFF.

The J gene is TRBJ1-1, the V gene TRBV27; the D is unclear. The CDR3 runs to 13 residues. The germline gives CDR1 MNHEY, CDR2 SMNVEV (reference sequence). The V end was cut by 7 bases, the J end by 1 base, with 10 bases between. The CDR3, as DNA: TGTGCCAGCAACTTAAGGAGGAACACTGAAGCTTTCTTT. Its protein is CASNLRRNTEAFF.

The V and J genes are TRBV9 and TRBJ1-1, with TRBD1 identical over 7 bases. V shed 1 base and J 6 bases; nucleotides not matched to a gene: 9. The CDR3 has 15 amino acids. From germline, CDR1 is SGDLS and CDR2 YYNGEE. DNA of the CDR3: TGTGCCAGCAGCGTATTAGAAGGGGGCGCCTCTGAAGCTTTCTTT. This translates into CASSVLEGGASEAFF.

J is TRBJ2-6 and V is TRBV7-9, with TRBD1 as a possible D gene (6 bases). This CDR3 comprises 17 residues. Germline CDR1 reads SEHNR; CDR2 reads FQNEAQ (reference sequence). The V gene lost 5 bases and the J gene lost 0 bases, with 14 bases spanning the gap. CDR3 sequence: CASSPPGHNSGANVLTF. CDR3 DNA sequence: TGTGCCAGCAGCCCCCCGGGACACAACTCTGGGGCCAACGTCCTGACTTTC.

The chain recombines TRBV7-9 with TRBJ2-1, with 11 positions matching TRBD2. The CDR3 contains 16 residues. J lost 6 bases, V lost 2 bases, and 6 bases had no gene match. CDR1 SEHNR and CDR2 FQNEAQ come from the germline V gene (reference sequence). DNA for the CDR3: TGTGCCAGCAGCTTATGGCCTAGCGGGGGGACCAATGAGCAGTTCTTC. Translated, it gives CASSLWPSGGTNEQFF. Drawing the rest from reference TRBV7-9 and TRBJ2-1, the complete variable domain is DTGVSQNPRHKITKRGQNVTFRCDPISEHNRLYWYRQTLGQGPEFLTYFQNEAQLEKSRLLSDRFSAERPKGSFSTLEIQRTEQGDSAMYLCASSLWPSGGTNEQFFGPGTRLTVL.

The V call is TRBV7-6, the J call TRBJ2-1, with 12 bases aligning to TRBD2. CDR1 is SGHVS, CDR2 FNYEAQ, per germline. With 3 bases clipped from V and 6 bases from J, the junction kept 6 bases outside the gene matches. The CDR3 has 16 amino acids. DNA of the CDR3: TGTGCCAGCAGCTTGGGGACTAGCGGGTATCTCAATGAGCAGTTCTTC. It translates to CASSLGTSGYLNEQFF.

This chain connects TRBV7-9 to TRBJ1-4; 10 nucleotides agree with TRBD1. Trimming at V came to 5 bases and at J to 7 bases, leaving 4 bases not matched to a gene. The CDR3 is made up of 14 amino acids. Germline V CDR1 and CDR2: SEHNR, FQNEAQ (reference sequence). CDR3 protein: CASSRGQGSEKLFF. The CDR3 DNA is TGTGCCAGCAGCCGGGGACAGGGGAGTGAAAAACTGTTTTTT.

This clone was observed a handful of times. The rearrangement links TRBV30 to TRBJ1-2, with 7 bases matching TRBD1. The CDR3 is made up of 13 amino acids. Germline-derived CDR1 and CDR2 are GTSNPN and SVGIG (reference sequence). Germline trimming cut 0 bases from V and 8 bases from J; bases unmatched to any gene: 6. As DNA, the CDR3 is TGTGCCTGGAGTGTACAGGGGTGGGGCGGCTACACCTTC. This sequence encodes CAWSVQGWGGYTF.

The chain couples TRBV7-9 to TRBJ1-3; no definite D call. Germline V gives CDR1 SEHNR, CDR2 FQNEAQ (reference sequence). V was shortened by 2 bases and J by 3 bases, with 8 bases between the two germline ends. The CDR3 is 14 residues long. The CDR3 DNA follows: TGTGCCAGCAGCTTATCAGAAGTTGGAAACACCATATATTTT. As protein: CASSLSEVGNTIYF.

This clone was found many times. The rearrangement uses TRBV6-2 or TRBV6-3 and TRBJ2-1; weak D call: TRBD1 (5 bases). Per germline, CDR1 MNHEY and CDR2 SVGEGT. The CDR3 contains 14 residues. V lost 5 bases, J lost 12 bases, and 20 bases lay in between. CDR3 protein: CASSRQLGGRVQFF. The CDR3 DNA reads TGTGCCAGCAGTCGACAGCTCGGCGGACGGGTGCAGTTCTTC.

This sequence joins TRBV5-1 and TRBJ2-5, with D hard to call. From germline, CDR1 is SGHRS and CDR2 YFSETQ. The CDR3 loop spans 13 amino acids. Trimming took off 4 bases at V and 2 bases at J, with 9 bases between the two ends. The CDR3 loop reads CASSPGDQETQYF. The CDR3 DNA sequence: TGCGCCAGCAGCCCAGGCGATCAAGAGACCCAGTACTTC.

As DNA, the CDR3 is TGTGCCATCAGGGGGGAGGCAACTAATGAAAAACTGTTTTTT. This gives the protein CAIRGEATNEKLFF. The genes are TRBV10-3 and TRBJ1-4, with a possible D match to TRBD1 (5 bases). The CDR3 is 14 amino acids. The germline V gene encodes CDR1 ENHRY and CDR2 SYGVKD. Trimming left V 6 bases short and J 0 bases short, with 8 bases between.

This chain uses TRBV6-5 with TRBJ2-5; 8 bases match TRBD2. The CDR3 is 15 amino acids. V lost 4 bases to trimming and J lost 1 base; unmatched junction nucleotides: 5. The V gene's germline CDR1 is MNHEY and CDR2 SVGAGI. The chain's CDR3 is CASSSTGGPQETQYF. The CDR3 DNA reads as TGTGCCAGCAGTTCTACGGGGGGGCCCCAAGAGACCCAGTACTTC.

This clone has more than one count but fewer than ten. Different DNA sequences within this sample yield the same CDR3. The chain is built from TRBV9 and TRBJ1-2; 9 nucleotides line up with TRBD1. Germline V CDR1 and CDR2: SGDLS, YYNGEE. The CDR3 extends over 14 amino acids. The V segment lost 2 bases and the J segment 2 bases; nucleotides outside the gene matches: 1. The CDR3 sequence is CASSVTGGNYGYTF. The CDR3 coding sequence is TGTGCCAGCAGCGTCACAGGGGGCAACTATGGCTACACCTTC. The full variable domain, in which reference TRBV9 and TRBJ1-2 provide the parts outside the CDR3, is DSGVTQTPKHLITATGQRVTLRCSPRSGDLSVYWYQQSLDQGLQFLIQYYNGEERAKGNILERFSAQQFPDLHSELNLSSLELGDSALYFCASSVTGGNYGYTFGSGTRLTVV.

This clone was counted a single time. The CDR3 region is CASSPNGRYYEQYF. The CDR3 nucleotides are TGTGCCAGCAGCCCCAATGGGCGTTACTACGAGCAGTACTTC. The V gene is TRBV5-4, the J gene TRBJ2-7; D is unresolved. Trimming removed 4 bases from V and 3 bases from J, with 14 bases in between. CDR3 size: 14 residues. Looked up from germline, CDR1 is SGHNT and CDR2 is YYREEE (reference sequence).

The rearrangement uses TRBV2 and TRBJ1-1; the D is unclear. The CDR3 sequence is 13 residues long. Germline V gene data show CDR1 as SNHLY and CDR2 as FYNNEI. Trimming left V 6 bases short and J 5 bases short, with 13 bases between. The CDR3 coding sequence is TGTGCCAGCAGGGAGAGGGTACTTACTGAAGCTTTCTTT. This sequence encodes CASRERVLTEAFF.

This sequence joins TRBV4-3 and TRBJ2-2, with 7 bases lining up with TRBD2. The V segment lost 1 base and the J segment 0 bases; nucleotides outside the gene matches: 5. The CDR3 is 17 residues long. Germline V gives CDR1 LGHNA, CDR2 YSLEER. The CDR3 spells CASSQAGGGANTGELFF. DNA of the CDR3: TGCGCCAGCAGCCAAGCGGGGGGAGGGGCGAACACCGGGGAGCTGTTTTTT.

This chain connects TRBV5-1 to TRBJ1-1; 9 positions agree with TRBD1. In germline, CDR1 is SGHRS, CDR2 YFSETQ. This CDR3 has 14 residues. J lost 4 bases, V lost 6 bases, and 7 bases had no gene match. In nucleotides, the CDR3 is TGCGCCAGCAATACAGGGGGCTATGGCACTGAAGCTTTCTTT. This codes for CASNTGGYGTEAFF.

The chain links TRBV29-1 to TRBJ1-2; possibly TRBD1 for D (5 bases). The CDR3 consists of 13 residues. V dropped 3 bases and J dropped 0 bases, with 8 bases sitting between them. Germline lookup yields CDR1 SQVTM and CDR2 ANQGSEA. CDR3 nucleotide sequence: TGCAGCGTTGAGGAGGGGTCTAACTATGGCTACACCTTC. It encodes CSVEEGSNYGYTF.